The 10 T cell receptor beta chains given below trace back to one sample, sequenced in a study of neurological immune-mediated disorders. TCRdb processed the 5' RACE reads anew with MiXCR; each CDR3 protein has one entry. The table includes 60,000 to 85,000 distinct CDR3 sequences, 4% to 6% detected once. What was sequenced was PBMCs. The receptors were sampled from a man aged 18 to 35 with multiple sclerosis.

In its sample, this clonotype was seen many times. The chain combines TRBV3-1 with TRBJ2-1, with 9 bases that match TRBD1. The CDR3 has 15 amino acids. Germline CDR1 reads LGHDT; CDR2 reads YNNKEL (reference sequence). The J segment lost 3 bases and the V segment lost 4 bases, leaving 4 bases of the junction unmatched. The chain's CDR3 is CASSPGTGRYNEQFF. The CDR3 DNA reads as TGTGCCAGCAGCCCCGGGACAGGGCGCTACAATGAGCAGTTCTTC.

Note on this clonotype: Just one base apart from a much larger clone, this may be a read error. The chain employs TRBV27 and TRBJ2-7, with TRBD2 matching 8 bases. Looked up from germline, CDR1 is MNHEY and CDR2 is SMNVEV (reference sequence). V gave up 6 bases and J gave up 1 base; unmatched junction bases: 5. The CDR3 length is 14 residues. DNA for the CDR3: TGTGCCAGCAGGGGGACTAGAGGGTCCTACGAGCAGTACTTC. It translates to CASRGTRGSYEQYF.

This clonotype was found many times. The germline gene is not matched at one end of the junction; a read error may be the cause. The chain carries TRBV20-1 and TRBJ1-5; no clear D gene. CDR1 is DFQATT, CDR2 SNEGSKA, per germline (reference sequence). This CDR3 region has 12 residues. The CDR3, as DNA: TGCAGTGCTATGGACGGAAATCAGCCCCAGAATTTT. Translating it yields CSAMDGNQPQNF.

The table lists this clonotype with many counts. J is TRBJ2-1 and V is TRBV2; D ambiguous. Germline V gene lookup returns CDR1 SNHLY and CDR2 FYNNEI. The length of the CDR3 is 14 residues. V lost 2 bases and J 4 bases, leaving 9 bases between the germline ends. The CDR3 DNA sequence: TGTGCCAGCAGTGAATTCCAGGTATACAATGAGCAGTTCTTC. It codes for CASSEFQVYNEQFF.

Worth noting for this clonotype: One base away lies a much larger clone, so this may be a sequencing read error. V usage is TRBV5-1 and J usage is TRBJ2-2; 10 positions agree with TRBD2. The CDR3 extends over 16 amino acids. Per germline, CDR1 SGHRS and CDR2 YFSETQ. CDR3: CASSLTAGGGTAELFF. The CDR3 coding sequence is TGCGCCAGCAGCTTAACAGCGGGAGGGGGAACCGCGGAGCTGTTTTTT.

At least ten counts were recorded for this clonotype. The chain is built from TRBV5-6 and TRBJ2-7, with D possibly being TRBD1 or TRBD2 (5 bases each). Germline CDR1 SGHDT, CDR2 YYEEEE. Trimming removed 4 bases from V and 2 bases from J, with 10 bases in between. The CDR3 is 13 residues long. Here the CDR3 reads CASSGGRAYEQYF. CDR3 sequence (DNA): TGTGCCAGCAGCGGGGGACGAGCCTACGAGCAGTACTTC.

In its sample, this clonotype was seen many times. The chain carries TRBV20-1 and TRBJ1-1; D uncertain. CDR1 and CDR2 (germline): DFQATT, SNEGSKA (reference sequence). V shed 3 bases and J shed 1 base, with 9 bases lying between them. The length of the CDR3 is 13 residues. The CDR3 DNA follows: TGCAGTGCTAGTCTAGCGCCGAACACTGAAGCTTTCTTT. Residues: CSASLAPNTEAFF.

V is TRBV9 and J is TRBJ1-3; no firm D call. The CDR3 loop spans 16 amino acids. CDR1 SGDLS and CDR2 YYNGEE come from the germline V gene. Deletions cut 2 bases from V and 4 bases from J, with 16 bases between. As DNA, the CDR3 is TGTGCCAGCAGCGTGGGAGGTGGAAGTACCGGAAACACCATATATTTT. It specifies CASSVGGGSTGNTIYF.

This clonotype was seen many times. This chain connects TRBV5-1 to TRBJ1-4; D is uncertain. Trimming shortened V by 1 base and J by 10 bases, and 14 bases separated the two germline ends. Germline V gene lookup returns CDR1 SGHRS and CDR2 YFSETQ. This CDR3 is 14 amino acids long. CDR3 bases: TGCGCCAGCAGCTTGACACAGCGGGGTGGAAAACTGTTTTTT. It specifies CASSLTQRGGKLFF.

In its sample, this clonotype was seen many times. This chain connects TRBV7-2 to TRBJ2-7; TRBD2 agrees at 13 bases. The trim removed 4 bases at V and 2 bases at J, leaving 5 bases unmatched. Germline CDR1 reads SGHTA; CDR2 reads FQGNSA. The CDR3 is 16 amino acids. CDR3 coding DNA: TGTGCCAGCAGCTCGCGGACTAGCGGGAGAGCCTACGAGCAGTACTTC. Translated, it gives CASSSRTSGRAYEQYF.